This is a list of T cell receptor beta chains from one sample in a study of blood T cell repertoires in COVID-19. Assay used: immunoSEQ multiplex PCR; TCRdb lists only in-frame clones, some missing. The sample holds 190,000 or so clones; roughly 87% are singletons and the top ten take around a tenth. Sequencing was done on a sample of PBMCs or T cells enriched from blood (not recorded which). The receptors were gathered from a man between 18 and 35 years old with acute COVID-19. CDR3s include the opening cysteine and the closing phenylalanine or tryptophan. Each record gives: V gene, J gene, clone size, D gene, CDR3 DNA, CDR3 protein. The D gene is left open where the match is weak. The size of a clone is reported for some rows only, either as once, few or many, or as a class for expanded clones.

>TRBV30|TRBJ1-1|few|.
TGTGCCTGGAGCTGGGCAAGGAGGGATTACACTGAAGCTTTCTTT
CAWSWARRDYTEAFF
>TRBV4-1|TRBJ2-1|.|.
TGCGCCAGCAGAATTACAGGTACGTCCTACAATGAGCAGTTCTTC
CASRITGTSYNEQFF
>TRBV30|TRBJ1-2|once|TRBD1
TGTGCCTGGAGTTCGACAGGGCGTAACTATGGCTACACCTTC
CAWSSTGRNYGYTF
>TRBV12-3/TRBV12-4|TRBJ1-1|few|TRBD1
TGTGCCAGCAGTCCAGGGGGCACTGAAGCTTTCTTT
CASSPGGTEAFF
>TRBV19|TRBJ2-1|.|.
TGTGCCAGTAGTATTGGGCTCCATGGTGAGCAGTTCTTC
CASSIGLHGEQFF
>TRBV28|TRBJ1-4|once|.
TGTGCCAGCAGCCGCACACCGGGAGAGGCTAATGAAAAACTGTTTTTT
CASSRTPGEANEKLFF
>TRBV2|TRBJ2-1|.|TRBD2
TGTGCCAGCAGCAAGATGATAGCGGGAGTGGCTTACAATGAGCAGTTCTTC
CASSKMIAGVAYNEQFF
>TRBV7-8|TRBJ2-7|.|.
TGTGCCAGCAGCTCAGGCCGAACCGGCGAGCAGTACTTC
CASSSGRTGEQYF
>TRBV2|TRBJ1-2|once|TRBD1
TGTGCCAGCAGTGAAGCACTTCGGGGACAGGCGGGGGACACCTTC
CASSEALRGQAGDTF
>TRBV11-2|TRBJ1-1|.|TRBD1
TGTGCCAGCAGCCGACAGGGGCCTGAAGCTTTCTTT
CASSRQGPEAFF
>TRBV3-1/TRBV3-2|TRBJ2-3|.|TRBD2
TGTGCCAGCAGCCACGGGAGGCCAGATACGCAGTATTTT
CASSHGRPDTQYF
>TRBV29-1|TRBJ2-1|.|TRBD2
TGCAGCGTTGAACCACTAGCGGCTTACAATGAGCAGTTCTTC
CSVEPLAAYNEQFF
>TRBV11-2|TRBJ2-1|.|.
TGTGCCAGCGGACAGTATTCCCCCCTGATAGTCAATGAGCAGTTCTTC
CASGQYSPLIVNEQFF
>TRBV5-5|TRBJ1-2|.|.
TGTGCCAGCAGCTTGGAAAGATCAGGGCCAATTGGCTACACCTTC
CASSLERSGPIGYTF
>TRBV4-2|TRBJ2-1|.|TRBD2
TGTGCCAGCAGCCAAGAGACTAGCGGGAGCGCCTACAATGAGCAGTTCTTC
CASSQETSGSAYNEQFF
>TRBV28|TRBJ1-1|.|.
TGTGCCAGCAGTTTAATCAGGGGTACTGAAGCTTTCTTT
CASSLIRGTEAFF
>TRBV7-2|TRBJ1-4|.|TRBD1
TGTGCCAGCAGCCTGGGACAGACAACTAATGAAAAACTGTTTTTT
CASSLGQTTNEKLFF
>TRBV19|TRBJ1-4|.|.
TGTGCCAGTAAGGGCGGGATTAATGAAAAACTGTTTTTT
CASKGGINEKLFF
>TRBV5-1|TRBJ1-6|once|TRBD1
TGCGCCAGCAGCTTGGATTCCGGGACAGGGGTTCAACCCCTCCACTTT
CASSLDSGTGVQPLHF
>TRBV9|TRBJ2-3|.|.
TGTGCCAGCAGCGAGAGCGGAGATAGCACAGATACGCAGTATTTT
CASSESGDSTDTQYF
>TRBV28|TRBJ1-1|.|.
TGTGCCAGCAGTTCCTCCCAGGGTTGGGGGGGGAACACTGAAGCTTTCTTT
CASSSSQGWGGNTEAFF
>TRBV5-1|TRBJ2-5|.|TRBD1
TGCGCCAGCAGCTCTCCAGGGGGGACCCAGTACTTC
CASSSPGGTQYF
>TRBV6-6|TRBJ2-2|.|TRBD2
TGTGCCATACGTTATCGGGAGGGCGAGGCCGGGGAGCTGTTTTTT
CAIRYREGEAGELFF
>TRBV27|TRBJ2-1|.|.
TGTGCCAGCACCCCCATCTTGGGACAAGGAACCAATGAGCAGTTCTTC
CASTPILGQGTNEQFF
>TRBV19|TRBJ2-6|.|.
TGTGCCAGTAGAGACGGGGGGCCTGGGGCCAACGTCCTGACTTTC
CASRDGGPGANVLTF
>TRBV12-3/TRBV12-4|TRBJ2-1|.|.
TGTGCCAGCAGTTTTCTTAATGAGCAGTTCTTC
CASSFLNEQFF
>TRBV28|TRBJ1-5|.|.
TGTGCCAGCAGTCTAATGGGACAACTGGGTTATAGCAATCAGCCCCAGCATTTT
CASSLMGQLGYSNQPQHF
>TRBV28|TRBJ1-2|once|.
TGTGCCAGCAGCCAACAGGGACGCTACACCTTC
CASSQQGRYTF
>TRBV12-5|TRBJ2-5|once|TRBD2
TGTGCTAGGGGGGAGGGAACGGGAGCGGGGGGGACCCAGTACTTC
CARGEGTGAGGTQYF
>TRBV11-1|TRBJ2-7|.|TRBD1
TGTGCCAGCAGCTTAGGACAGGGGGCGTACGAGCAGTACTTC
CASSLGQGAYEQYF
>TRBV11-2|TRBJ2-5|.|.
TGTGCCAGCACCGGACTCCAGGACCAAGAGACCCAGTACTTC
CASTGLQDQETQYF
>TRBV11-2|TRBJ2-1|once|TRBD1
TGTGCCAGCAGCCCCCGACAGGGAAGCTCCTACAATGAGCAGTTCTTC
CASSPRQGSSYNEQFF
>TRBV12-3/TRBV12-4|TRBJ1-6|.|TRBD1
TGTGCCAGCAGGGGACAGGGAGATTCACCCCTCCACTTT
CASRGQGDSPLHF
>TRBV27|TRBJ2-1|.|TRBD2
TGTGCCAGCAGGAACCCGGGACTAGCGGGGCTTGGCAATGAGCAGTTCTTC
CASRNPGLAGLGNEQFF
>TRBV5-1|TRBJ2-6|.|.
TGCGCCAGCAGCGAGAGGCCCGGGGCCAACGTCCTGACTTTC
CASSERPGANVLTF
>TRBV7-9|TRBJ2-2|.|.
TGTGCCAGCAGCTCACAGGGAGGGAACGCGAAGACCGGGGAGCTGTTTTTT
CASSSQGGNAKTGELFF
>TRBV3-1/TRBV3-2|TRBJ1-1|.|.
TGTGCCAGCAGCCAAGTCGGCGGGGAAGAAGCTTTCTTT
CASSQVGGEEAFF
>TRBV10-3|TRBJ2-2|.|TRBD2
TGTGCCATCAGTGAGACTAGCGGGGTAAACACCGGGGAGCTGTTTTTT
CAISETSGVNTGELFF
>TRBV11-2|TRBJ2-2|.|.
TGTGCCAGCAGGTTTCTCAGGGATGCGAGACCCGGGGAGCTGTTTTTT
CASRFLRDARPGELFF
>TRBV2|TRBJ2-3|once|.
TGTGCCAGCATGTATATGGATACGCAGTATTTT
CASMYMDTQYF